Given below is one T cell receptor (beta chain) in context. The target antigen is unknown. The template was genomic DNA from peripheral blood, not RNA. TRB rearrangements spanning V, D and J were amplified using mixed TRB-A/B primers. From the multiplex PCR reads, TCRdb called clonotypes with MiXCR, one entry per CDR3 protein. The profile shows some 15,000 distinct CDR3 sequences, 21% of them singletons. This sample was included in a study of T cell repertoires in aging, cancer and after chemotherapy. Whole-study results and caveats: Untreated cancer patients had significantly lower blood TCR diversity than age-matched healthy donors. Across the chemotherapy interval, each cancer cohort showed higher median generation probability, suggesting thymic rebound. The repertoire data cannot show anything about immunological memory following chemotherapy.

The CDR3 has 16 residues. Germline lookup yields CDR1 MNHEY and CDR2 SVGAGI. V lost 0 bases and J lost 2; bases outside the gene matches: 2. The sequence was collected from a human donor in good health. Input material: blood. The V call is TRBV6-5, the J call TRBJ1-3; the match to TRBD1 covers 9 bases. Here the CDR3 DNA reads TGTGCCAGCAGTTACTCAGGGACAGGGACTGGAAACACCATATATTTT. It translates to CASSYSGTGTGNTIYF.